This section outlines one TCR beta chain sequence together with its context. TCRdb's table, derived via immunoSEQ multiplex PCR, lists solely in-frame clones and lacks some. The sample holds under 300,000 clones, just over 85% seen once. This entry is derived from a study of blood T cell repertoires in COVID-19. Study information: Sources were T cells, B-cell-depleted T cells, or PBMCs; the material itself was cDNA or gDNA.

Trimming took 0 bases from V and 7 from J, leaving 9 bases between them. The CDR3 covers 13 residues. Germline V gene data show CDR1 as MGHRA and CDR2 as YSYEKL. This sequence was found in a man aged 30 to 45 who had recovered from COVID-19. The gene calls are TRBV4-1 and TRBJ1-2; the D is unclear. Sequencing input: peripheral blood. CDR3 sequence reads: CASSQDELGGYTF. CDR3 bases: TGCGCCAGCAGCCAAGATGAACTAGGTGGCTACACCTTC.